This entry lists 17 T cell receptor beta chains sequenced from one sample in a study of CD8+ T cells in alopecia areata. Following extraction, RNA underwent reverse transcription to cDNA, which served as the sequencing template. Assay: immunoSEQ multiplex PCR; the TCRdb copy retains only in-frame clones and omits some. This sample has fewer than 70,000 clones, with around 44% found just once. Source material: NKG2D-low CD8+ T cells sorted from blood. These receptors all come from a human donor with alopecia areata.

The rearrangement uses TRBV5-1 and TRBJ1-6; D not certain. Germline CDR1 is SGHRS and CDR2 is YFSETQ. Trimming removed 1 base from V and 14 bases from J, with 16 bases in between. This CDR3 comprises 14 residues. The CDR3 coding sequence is TGCGCCAGCAGCTTGTTCTCCCCTGCAGAGGCCCTCCACTTT. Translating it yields CASSLFSPAEALHF.

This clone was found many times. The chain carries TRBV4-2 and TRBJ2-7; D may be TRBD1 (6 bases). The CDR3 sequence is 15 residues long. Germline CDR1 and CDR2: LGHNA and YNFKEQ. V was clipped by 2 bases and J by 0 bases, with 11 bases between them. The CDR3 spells CASSQTEDSSYEQYF. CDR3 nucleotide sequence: TGTGCCAGCAGCCAAACTGAGGACAGCTCCTACGAGCAGTACTTC.

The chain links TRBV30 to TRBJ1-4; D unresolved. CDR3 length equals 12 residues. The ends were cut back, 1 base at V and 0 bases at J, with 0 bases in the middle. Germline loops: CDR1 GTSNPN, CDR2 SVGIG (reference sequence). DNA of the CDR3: TGTGCCTGGAGTGCAACTAATGAAAAACTGTTTTTT. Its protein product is CAWSATNEKLFF.

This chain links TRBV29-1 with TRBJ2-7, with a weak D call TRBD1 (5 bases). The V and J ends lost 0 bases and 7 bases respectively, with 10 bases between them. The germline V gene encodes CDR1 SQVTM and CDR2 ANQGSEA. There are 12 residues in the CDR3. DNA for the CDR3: TGCAGCGTTGAAGACAACAGGAGAGAGCAGTACTTC. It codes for CSVEDNRREQYF.

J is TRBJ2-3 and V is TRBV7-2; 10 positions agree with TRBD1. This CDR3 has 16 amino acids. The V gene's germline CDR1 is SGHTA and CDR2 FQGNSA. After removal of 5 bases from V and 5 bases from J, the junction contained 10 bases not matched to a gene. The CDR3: CASSTRQGAGIDTQYF. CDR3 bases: TGTGCCAGCAGCACCCGACAGGGGGCGGGGATAGATACGCAGTATTTT.

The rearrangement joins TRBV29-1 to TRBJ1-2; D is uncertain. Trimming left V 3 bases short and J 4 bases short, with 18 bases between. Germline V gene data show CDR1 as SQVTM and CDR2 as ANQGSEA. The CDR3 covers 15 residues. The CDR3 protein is CSVDFEANDGYGYTF. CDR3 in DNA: TGCAGCGTTGACTTCGAGGCGAATGATGGCTATGGCTACACCTTC.

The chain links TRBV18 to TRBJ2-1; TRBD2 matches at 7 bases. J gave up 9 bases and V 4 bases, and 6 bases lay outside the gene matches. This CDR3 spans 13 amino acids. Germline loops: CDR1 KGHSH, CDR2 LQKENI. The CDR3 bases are TGTGCCAGCTCACAGGTCGGGGGGAGTGAGCAGTTCTTC. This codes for CASSQVGGSEQFF.

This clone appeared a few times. This chain's CDR3 is CASSLSKRGADTQYF. CDR3 bases: TGTGCCAGCAGCTTAAGCAAACGGGGTGCAGATACGCAGTATTTT. This sequence joins TRBV7-8 and TRBJ2-3, with a weak D call TRBD2 (5 bases). The CDR3 spans 15 residues. The germline V gene encodes CDR1 SGHVS and CDR2 FQNEAQ. Between the trimmed V and J ends, which lost 2 bases and 4 bases, there was a span of 13 bases.

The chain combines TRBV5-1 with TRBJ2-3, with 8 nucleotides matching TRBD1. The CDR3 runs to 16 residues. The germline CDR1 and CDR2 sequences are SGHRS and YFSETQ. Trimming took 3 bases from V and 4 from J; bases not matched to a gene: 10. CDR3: CASSSRSTGVADTQYF. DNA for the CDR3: TGCGCCAGCAGCTCGCGATCGACAGGGGTTGCAGATACGCAGTATTTT.

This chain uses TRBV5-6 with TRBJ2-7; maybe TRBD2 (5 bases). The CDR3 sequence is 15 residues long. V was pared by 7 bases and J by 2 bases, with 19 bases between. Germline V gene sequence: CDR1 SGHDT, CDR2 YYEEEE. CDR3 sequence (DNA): TGTGCCAGCCAGCCGTTGTTAGGAGGTACCTACGAGCAGTACTTC. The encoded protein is CASQPLLGGTYEQYF.

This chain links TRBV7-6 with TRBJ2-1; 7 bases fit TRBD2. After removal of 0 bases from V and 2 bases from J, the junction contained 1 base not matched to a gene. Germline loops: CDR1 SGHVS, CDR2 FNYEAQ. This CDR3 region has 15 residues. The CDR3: CASSLASGPYNEQFF. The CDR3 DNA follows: TGTGCCAGCAGCTTAGCTAGCGGGCCCTACAATGAGCAGTTCTTC. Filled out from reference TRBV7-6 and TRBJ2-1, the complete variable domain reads GAGVSQSPRYKVTKRGQDVALRCDPISGHVSLYWYRQALGQGPEFLTYFNYEAQQDKSGLPNDRFSAERPEGSISTLTIQRTEQRDSAMYRCASSLASGPYNEQFFGPGTRLTVL.

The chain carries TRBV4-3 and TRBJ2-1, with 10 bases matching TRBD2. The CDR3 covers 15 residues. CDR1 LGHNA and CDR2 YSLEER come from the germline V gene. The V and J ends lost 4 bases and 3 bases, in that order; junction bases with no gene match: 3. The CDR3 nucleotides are TGCGCCAGCAGCCTGGGACTAGCGAACTACAATGAGCAGTTCTTC. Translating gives CASSLGLANYNEQFF.

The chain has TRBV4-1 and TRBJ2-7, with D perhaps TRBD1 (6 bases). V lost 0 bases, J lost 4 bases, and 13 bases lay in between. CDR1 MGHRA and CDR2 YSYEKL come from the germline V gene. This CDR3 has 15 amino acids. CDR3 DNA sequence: TGCGCCAGCAGCCAAGACAAGGGACACCAATACGAGCAGTACTTC. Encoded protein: CASSQDKGHQYEQYF.

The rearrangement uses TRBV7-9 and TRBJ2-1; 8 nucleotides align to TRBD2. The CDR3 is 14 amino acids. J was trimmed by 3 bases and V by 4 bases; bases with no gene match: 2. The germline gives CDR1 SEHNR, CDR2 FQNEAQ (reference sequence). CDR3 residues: CASSSLADYNEQFF. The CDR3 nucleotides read TGTGCCAGCAGCTCACTAGCGGACTACAATGAGCAGTTCTTC.

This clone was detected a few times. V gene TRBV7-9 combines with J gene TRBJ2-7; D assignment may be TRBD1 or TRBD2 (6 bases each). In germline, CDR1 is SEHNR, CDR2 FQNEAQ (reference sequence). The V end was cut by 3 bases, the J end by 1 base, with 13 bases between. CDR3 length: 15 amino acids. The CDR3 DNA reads TGTGCCAGCAGCTTGAGTGGGGGGACATCCTACGAGCAGTACTTC. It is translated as CASSLSGGTSYEQYF.

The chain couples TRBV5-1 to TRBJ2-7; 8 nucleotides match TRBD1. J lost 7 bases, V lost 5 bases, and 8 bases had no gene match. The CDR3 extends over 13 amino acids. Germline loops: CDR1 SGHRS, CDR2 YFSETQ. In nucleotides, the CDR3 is TGCGCCAGCAGACCGTTGGGACAGGTTGAGCAGTACTTC. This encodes CASRPLGQVEQYF.

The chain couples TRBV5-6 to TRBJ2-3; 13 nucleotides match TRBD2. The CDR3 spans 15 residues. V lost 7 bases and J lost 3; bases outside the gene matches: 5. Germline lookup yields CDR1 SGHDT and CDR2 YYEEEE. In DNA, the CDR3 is TGTGCCAGCGGTCGACTAGCGGGAGGAACAGATACGCAGTATTTT. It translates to CASGRLAGGTDTQYF.